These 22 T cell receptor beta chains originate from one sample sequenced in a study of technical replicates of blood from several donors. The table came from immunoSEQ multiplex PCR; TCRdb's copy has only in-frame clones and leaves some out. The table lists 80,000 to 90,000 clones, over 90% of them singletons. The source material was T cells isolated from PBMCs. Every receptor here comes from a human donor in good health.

The CDR3 loop reads CASSLKDSPWSNEQFF. The DNA of the CDR3 is TGTGCCAGCAGTCTAAAGGACAGTCCATGGTCCAATGAGCAGTTCTTC. The genes are TRBV28 and TRBJ2-1, with D possibly matching TRBD1 (6 bases). CDR1 is MDHEN, CDR2 SYDVKM, per germline. CDR3 length: 16 amino acids. Trimming removed 5 bases at V and 6 bases at J, with 20 bases between. The full variable domain, with the rest looked up from reference TRBV28 and TRBJ2-1, is DVKVTQSSRYLVKRTGEKVFLECVQDMDHENMFWYRQDPGLGLRLIYFSYDVKMKEKGDIPEGYSVSREKKERFSLILESASTNQTSMYLCASSLKDSPWSNEQFFGPGTRLTVL.

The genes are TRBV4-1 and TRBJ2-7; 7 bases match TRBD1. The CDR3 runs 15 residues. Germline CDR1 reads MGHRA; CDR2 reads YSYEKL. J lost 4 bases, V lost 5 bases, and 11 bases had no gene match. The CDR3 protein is CASSYPGTEVYEQYF. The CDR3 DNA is TGCGCCAGCAGCTACCCCGGGACAGAGGTTTACGAGCAGTACTTC.

CDR3 in amino acids: CASSFAGGRVYF. Here the CDR3 DNA reads TGTGCCAGCAGTTTTGCGGGGGGGCGAGTGTATTTT. The J gene is TRBJ2-3, the V gene TRBV27; the match to TRBD2 covers 9 bases. After removal of 3 bases from V and 14 bases from J, the junction contained 6 bases not matched to a gene. The CDR3 runs to 12 residues. Germline CDR1 reads MNHEY; CDR2 reads SMNVEV (reference sequence).

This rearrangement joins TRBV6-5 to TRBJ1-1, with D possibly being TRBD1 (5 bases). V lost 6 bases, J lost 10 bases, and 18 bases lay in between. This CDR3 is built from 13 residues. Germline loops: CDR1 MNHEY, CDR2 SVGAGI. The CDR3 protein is CASRSRQSSSAFF. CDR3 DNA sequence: TGTGCCAGCAGATCGAGACAGTCCAGTTCAGCTTTCTTT.

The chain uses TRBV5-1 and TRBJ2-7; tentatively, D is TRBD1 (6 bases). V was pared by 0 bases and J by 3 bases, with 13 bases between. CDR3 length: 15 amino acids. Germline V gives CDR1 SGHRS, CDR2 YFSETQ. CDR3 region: CASSLDRVGGYEQYF. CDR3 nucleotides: TGCGCCAGCAGCTTGGACAGGGTCGGCGGCTACGAGCAGTACTTC.

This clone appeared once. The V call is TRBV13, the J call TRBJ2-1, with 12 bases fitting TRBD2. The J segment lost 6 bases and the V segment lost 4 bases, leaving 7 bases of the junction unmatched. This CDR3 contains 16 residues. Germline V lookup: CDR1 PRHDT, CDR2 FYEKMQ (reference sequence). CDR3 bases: TGTGCCAGCAGCTCCGCCGGACTAGCGGGAATCAATGAGCAGTTCTTC. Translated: CASSSAGLAGINEQFF.

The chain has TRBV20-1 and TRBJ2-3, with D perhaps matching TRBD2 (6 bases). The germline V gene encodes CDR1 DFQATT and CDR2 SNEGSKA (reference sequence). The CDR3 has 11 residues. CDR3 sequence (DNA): TGCAGCGGGACTCGCGTTGATACGCAGTATTTT. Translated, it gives CSGTRVDTQYF.

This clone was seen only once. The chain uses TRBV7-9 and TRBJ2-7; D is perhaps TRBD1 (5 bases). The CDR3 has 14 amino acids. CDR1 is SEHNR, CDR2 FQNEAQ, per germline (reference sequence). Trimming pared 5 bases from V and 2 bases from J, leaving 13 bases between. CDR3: CASSLKTAPYEQYF. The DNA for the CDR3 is TGTGCCAGCAGCCTAAAGACAGCTCCCTACGAGCAGTACTTC.

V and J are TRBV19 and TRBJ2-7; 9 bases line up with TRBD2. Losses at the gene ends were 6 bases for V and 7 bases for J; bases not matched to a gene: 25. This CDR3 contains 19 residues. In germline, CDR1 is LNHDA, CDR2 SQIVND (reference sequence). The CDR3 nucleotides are TGTGCCAGTAGCGCGGGGGGCGCCGGTAGCGGGAGAGATGGCGGGGAGCAGTACTTC. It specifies CASSAGGAGSGRDGGEQYF.

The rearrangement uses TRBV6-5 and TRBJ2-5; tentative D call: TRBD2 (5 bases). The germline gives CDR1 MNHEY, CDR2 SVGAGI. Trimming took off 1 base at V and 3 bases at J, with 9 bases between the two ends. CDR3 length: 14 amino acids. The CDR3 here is CASSYLPGKETQYF. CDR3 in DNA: TGTGCCAGCAGTTACTTGCCCGGGAAAGAGACCCAGTACTTC.

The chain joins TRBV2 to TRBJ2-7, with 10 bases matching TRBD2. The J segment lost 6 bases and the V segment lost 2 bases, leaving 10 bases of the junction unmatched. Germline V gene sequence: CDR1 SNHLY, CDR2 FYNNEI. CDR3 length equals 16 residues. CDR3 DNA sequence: TGTGCCAGCAGTGAAAAGGCGGGGGCTAGCGGGGGCGAGCAGTACTTC. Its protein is CASSEKAGASGGEQYF.

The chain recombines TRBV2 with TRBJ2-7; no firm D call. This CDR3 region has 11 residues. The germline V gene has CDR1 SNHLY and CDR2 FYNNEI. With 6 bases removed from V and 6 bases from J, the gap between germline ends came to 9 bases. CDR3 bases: TGTGCCAGCAGCGTAGCCTCCGAGCAGTACTTC. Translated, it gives CASSVASEQYF. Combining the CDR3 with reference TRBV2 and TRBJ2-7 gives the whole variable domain EPEVTQTPSHQVTQMGQEVILRCVPISNHLYFYWYRQILGQKVEFLVSFYNNEISEKSEIFDDQFSVERPDGSNFTLKIRSTKLEDSAMYFCASSVASEQYFGPGTRLTVT.

CDR3 nucleotide sequence: TGTGCCAGCAGCAACACTGGGCGGGCCGCCGCCTACGAGCAGTACTTC. It is translated as CASSNTGRAAAYEQYF. J is TRBJ2-7 and V is TRBV9; the D gene is possibly TRBD2 (5 bases). V lost 4 bases, J lost 2 bases, and 19 bases lay in between. Germline V gives CDR1 SGDLS, CDR2 YYNGEE. The CDR3 loop spans 16 amino acids.

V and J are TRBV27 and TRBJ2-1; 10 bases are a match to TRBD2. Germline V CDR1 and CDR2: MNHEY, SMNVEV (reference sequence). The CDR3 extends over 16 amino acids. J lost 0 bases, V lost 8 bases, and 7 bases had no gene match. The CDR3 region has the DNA TGTGCCAGCCGTACTAGCGGGACCGGCTCCTACAATGAGCAGTTCTTC. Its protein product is CASRTSGTGSYNEQFF.

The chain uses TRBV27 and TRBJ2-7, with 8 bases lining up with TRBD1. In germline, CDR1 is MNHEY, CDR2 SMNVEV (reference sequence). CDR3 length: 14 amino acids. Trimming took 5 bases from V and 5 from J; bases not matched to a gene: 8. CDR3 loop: CASSLGQAIHEQYF. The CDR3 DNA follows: TGTGCCAGCAGTCTGGGACAGGCAATCCACGAGCAGTACTTC.

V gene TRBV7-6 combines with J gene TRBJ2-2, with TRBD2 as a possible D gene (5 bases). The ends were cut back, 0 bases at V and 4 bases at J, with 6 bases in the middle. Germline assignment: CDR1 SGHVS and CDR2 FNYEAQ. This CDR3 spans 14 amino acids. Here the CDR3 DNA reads TGTGCCAGCAGCTTAGCGGGGAGCACCGGGGAGCTGTTTTTT. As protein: CASSLAGSTGELFF.

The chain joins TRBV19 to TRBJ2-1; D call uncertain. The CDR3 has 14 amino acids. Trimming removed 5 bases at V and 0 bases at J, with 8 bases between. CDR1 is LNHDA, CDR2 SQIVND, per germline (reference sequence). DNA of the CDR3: TGTGCCAGTAGTCCGATCTACTCCTACAATGAGCAGTTCTTC. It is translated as CASSPIYSYNEQFF.

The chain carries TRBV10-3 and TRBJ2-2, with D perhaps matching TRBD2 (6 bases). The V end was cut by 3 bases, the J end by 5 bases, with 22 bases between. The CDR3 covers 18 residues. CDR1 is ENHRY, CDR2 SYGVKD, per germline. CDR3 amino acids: CAISDRSGGAGGTGELFF. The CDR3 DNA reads TGTGCCATCAGTGACCGATCTGGCGGGGCCGGCGGTACCGGGGAGCTGTTTTTT.

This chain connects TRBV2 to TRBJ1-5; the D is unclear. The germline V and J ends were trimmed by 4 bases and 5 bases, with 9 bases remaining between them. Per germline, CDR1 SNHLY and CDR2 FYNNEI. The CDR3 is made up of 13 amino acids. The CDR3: CASSVSGDQPQHF. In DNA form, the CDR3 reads TGTGCCAGCAGTGTAAGCGGGGATCAGCCCCAGCATTTT.

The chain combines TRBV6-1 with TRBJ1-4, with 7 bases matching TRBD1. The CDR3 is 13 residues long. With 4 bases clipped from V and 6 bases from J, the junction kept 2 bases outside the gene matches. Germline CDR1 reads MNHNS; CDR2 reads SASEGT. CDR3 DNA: TGTGCCAGCAGTGTAGGGGGCTATGAAAAACTGTTTTTT. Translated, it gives CASSVGGYEKLFF.

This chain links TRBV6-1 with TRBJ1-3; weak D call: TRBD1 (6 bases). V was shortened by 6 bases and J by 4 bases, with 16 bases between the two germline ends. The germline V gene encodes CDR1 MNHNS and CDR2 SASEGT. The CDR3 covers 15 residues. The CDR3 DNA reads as TGTGCCAGCAGGCGACAGGACTTAGGCGGAAACACCATATATTTT. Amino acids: CASRRQDLGGNTIYF.

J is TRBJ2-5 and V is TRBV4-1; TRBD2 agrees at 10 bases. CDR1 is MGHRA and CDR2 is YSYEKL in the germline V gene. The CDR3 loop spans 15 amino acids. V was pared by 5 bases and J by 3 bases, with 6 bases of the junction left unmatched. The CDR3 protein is CASSYRTSGKETQYF. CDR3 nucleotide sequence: TGCGCCAGCAGCTACCGGACTAGCGGAAAAGAGACCCAGTACTTC.